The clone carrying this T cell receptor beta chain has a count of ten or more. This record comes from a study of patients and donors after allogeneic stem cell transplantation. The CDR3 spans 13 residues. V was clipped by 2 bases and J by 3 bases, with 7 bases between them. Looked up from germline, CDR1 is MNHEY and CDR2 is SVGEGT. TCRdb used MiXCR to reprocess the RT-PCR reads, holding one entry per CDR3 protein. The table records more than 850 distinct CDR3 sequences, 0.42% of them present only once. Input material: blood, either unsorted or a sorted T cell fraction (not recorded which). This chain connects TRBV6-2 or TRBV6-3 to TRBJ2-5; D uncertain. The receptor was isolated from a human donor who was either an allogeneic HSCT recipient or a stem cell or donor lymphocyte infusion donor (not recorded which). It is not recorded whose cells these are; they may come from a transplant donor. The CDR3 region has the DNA TGTGCCAGCAGTTACCGGCCCGAAGAGACCCAGTACTTC. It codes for CASSYRPEETQYF.